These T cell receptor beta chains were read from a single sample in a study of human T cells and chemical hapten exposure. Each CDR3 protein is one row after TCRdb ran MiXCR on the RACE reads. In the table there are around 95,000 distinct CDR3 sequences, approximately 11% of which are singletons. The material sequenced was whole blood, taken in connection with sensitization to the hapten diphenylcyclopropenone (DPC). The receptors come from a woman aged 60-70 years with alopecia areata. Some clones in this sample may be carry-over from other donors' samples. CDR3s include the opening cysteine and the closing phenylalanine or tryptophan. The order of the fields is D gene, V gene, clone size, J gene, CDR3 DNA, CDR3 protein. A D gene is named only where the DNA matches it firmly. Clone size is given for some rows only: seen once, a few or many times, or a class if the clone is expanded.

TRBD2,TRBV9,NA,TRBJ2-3,TGTGCCAGCAGCCCACCCCGGCTAGCGGGGGTGCCTTCGGGCACAGATACGCAGTATTTT,CASSPPRLAGVPSGTDTQYF
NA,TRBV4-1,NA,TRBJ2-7,TGCGCCAGCAAGGACCTCACCCGGGACGAGCAGTACTTC,CASKDLTRDEQYF
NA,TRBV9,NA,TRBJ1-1,TGTGCCAGCAGCGTAGAGGGGGAGGAAACTGAAGCTTTCTTT,CASSVEGEETEAFF
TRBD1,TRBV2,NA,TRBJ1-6,TGTGCCAGCAAAGAGACAGGGGGCGAGGGTTCACCCCTCCACTTT,CASKETGGEGSPLHF
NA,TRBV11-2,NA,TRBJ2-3,TGTGCCAGCAGCTTAGAGGGGACAACTAGCACAGATACGCAGTATTTT,CASSLEGTTSTDTQYF
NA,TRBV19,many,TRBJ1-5,TGTGCCAGTAGTATGGGACATATTAGCAATCAGCCCCAGCATTTT,CASSMGHISNQPQHF
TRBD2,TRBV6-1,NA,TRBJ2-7,TGTGCCAGTACTGGACTAGCGGGGGGGATTCTTTACAAGCAGTACTTC,CASTGLAGGILYKQYF
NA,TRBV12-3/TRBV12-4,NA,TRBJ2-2,TGTGCCAGCAGTTTCTGGTCGAACACCGGGGAGCTGTTTTTT,CASSFWSNTGELFF
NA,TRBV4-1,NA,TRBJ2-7,TGCGCCAGCAGCGAAGGAGCCTCCTACGAGCAGTACTTC,CASSEGASYEQYF
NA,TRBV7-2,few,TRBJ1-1,TGTGCCAGCAGAATTACCGGGGCCGAGAAAGCTTTCTTT,CASRITGAEKAFF
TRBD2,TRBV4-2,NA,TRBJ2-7,TGTGCCAGCGGAGGGACTAGCGGTATTTACGAGCAGTACTTC,CASGGTSGIYEQYF
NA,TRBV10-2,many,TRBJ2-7,TGCGCCAGCAGTGACGACAGAACCTACTACGAGCAGTACTTC,CASSDDRTYYEQYF
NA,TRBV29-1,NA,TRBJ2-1,TGCAGCGTTGGAAGGGACTCATACCCCAATGAGCAGTTCTTC,CSVGRDSYPNEQFF
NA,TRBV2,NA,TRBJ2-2,TGTGCCAGCAGGACCAGGACGGCGGGCACCGGGGAGCTGTTTTTT,CASRTRTAGTGELFF
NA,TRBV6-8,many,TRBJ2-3,TGTGCCAGCAGTTACTCGACGACGGACGGCACAGATACGCAGTATTTT,CASSYSTTDGTDTQYF
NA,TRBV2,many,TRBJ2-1,TGTGCCAGTGCTGGGCGGTTGGGGGACAATGAGCAGTTCTTC,CASAGRLGDNEQFF
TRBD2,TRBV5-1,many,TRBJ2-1,TGCGCCAGCGGCGGGGGATACAATGAGCAGTTCTTC,CASGGGYNEQFF
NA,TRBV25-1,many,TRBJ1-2,TGTGCCAGCAGCCCTCCTCACGGGGAGGCTAACTATGGCTACACCTTC,CASSPPHGEANYGYTF
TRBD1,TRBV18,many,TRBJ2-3,TGTGCCAGCTCAGCAGGGACAGGCTCCACAGATACGCAGTATTTT,CASSAGTGSTDTQYF
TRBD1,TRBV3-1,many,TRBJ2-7,TGTGCCAGCAGCCGGGACAGGGCATACGAGCAGTACTTC,CASSRDRAYEQYF
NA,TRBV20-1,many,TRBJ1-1,TGCAGTGCTAGAGAGCGTACGACGGTGAAGGTAGCTTTCTTT,CSARERTTVKVAFF
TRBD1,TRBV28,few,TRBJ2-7,TGTGCCAGCAGTTTGGGTAGGGACAGTACCTACGAGCAGTACTTC,CASSLGRDSTYEQYF
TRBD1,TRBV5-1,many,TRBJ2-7,TGCGCCAGCAGCTCCTCATCAATAGGACAGGCGGGTCGCTACGAGCAGTACTTC,CASSSSSIGQAGRYEQYF
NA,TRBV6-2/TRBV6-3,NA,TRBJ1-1,TGTGCCAGCAGTCCACGGACTGAAGCTTTCTTT,CASSPRTEAFF
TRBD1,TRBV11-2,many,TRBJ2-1,TGTGCCAGCAGCTTAGTCAGGGGGAGCTCCTACAATGAGCAGTTCTTC,CASSLVRGSSYNEQFF
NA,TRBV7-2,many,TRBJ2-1,TGTGCCAGCAGCTTAGACCCAACGGAGCAGTTCTTC,CASSLDPTEQFF
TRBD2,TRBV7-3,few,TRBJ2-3,TGTGCCAGCAGCATGGGACTAGCGGAGAACACAGATACGCAGTATTTT,CASSMGLAENTDTQYF
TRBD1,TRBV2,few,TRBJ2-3,TGTGCCAGCGAGACAGGGGGCAGGCCAGATACGCAGTATTTT,CASETGGRPDTQYF
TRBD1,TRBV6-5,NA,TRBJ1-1,TGTGCCAGCAGTCAGAGACAGGGGGCGTTCACTGAAGCTTTCTTT,CASSQRQGAFTEAFF
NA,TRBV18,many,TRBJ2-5,TGTGCCAGCTCACCAAGGTTAGAGTATCAAGAGACCCAGTACTTC,CASSPRLEYQETQYF
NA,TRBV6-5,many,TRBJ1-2,TGTGCCAGCAGTCCATCCCGACAGAGAGCATTTCTTCTACGTCGGGGCTACACCTTC,CASSPSRQRAFLLRRGYTF
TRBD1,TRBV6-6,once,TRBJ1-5,TGTGCCAGCAGTTACTCGACAGGGTGCAATCAGCCCCAGCATTTT,CASSYSTGCNQPQHF
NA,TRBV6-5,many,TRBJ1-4,TGTGCCAGCAGTTACTCGATCTGGTCGTCAACTAATGAAAAACTGTTTTTT,CASSYSIWSSTNEKLFF
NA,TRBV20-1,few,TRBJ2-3,TGCAGTGCTAGATTCCGGGACTCCACAGATACGCAGTATTTT,CSARFRDSTDTQYF
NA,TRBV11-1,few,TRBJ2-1,TGTGCCAGCAGCTTTGTTCAGGGCAATGAGCAGTTCTTC,CASSFVQGNEQFF
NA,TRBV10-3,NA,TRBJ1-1,TGTGCCATCAGTAGAGCAGAGATGAACACTGAAGCTTTCTTT,CAISRAEMNTEAFF
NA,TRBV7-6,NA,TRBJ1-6,TGTGCCAGCAGCTTAGACACAGGGAATAATTCACCCCTCCACTTT,CASSLDTGNNSPLHF
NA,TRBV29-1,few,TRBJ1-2,TGCAGCAGCACTGGACAGCTTGGGGGCTACACCTTC,CSSTGQLGGYTF
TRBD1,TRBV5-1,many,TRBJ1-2,TGCGCCAGCAGCTTGGCCGGGACAGGGAACTATGGCTACACCTTC,CASSLAGTGNYGYTF
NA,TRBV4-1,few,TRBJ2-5,TGCGCCAGCAGCCAAGATCGGGGCATTACTTTGGAGACCCAGTACTTC,CASSQDRGITLETQYF
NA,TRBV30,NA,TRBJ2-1,TGTGCCTGGAGTGTGTCGACCAATGAGCAGTTCTTC,CAWSVSTNEQFF
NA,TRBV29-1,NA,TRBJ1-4,TGCAGCGCTAGGGACCCCAGTGAAAAACTGTTTTTT,CSARDPSEKLFF
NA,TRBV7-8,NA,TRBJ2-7,TGTGCCAGCAGCTTAGTCCAGGTAACCTACGAGCAGTACTTC,CASSLVQVTYEQYF
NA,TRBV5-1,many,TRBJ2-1,TGCGCCAGCAGCCTGGGAGGCTACAATGAGCAGTTCTTC,CASSLGGYNEQFF
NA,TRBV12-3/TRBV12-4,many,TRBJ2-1,TGTGCCAGCAAGCAATACAATGAGCAGTTCTTC,CASKQYNEQFF